This is a list of T cell receptor beta chains from one sample in a study of cytomegalovirus exposure and HLA in healthy donors. Measured with immunoSEQ multiplex PCR; TCRdb has only the in-frame clones, and not every one. The sample consists of almost 65,000 clones, about 89% of them appearing once. The sequenced material came from PBMCs. The receptor set was obtained from a woman under 30 in good health and CMV-seronegative. The CDR3 runs from the conserved cysteine through the conserved F or W. The D gene is left open where the match is weak. Clone size, where shown, is once, few, many, or a class for clones that have expanded.

size | J | V | D | DNA | CDR3
NA | TRBJ1-6 | TRBV19 | TRBD1 | TGTGCCAGTAGGTATATAACCGGGACAGGGGATTCACCCCTCCACTTT | CASRYITGTGDSPLHF
once | TRBJ1-1 | TRBV7-2 | NA | TGTGCCAGCAGCTTAGCGATTCGAGGGACTGAAGCTTTCTTT | CASSLAIRGTEAFF
NA | TRBJ2-3 | TRBV2 | NA | TGTGCCAGCAGTGATCGGACAGAGGGAGATACGCAGTATTTT | CASSDRTEGDTQYF
NA | TRBJ2-1 | TRBV27 | TRBD2 | TGTGCCAGCAGTTTAGGAACTAGCGGGACGGGCAATGAGCAGTTCTTC | CASSLGTSGTGNEQFF
NA | TRBJ2-7 | TRBV27 | NA | TGTGCCAGCAGTTCTGGCAGGGGAATTGGGTACGAGCAGTACTTC | CASSSGRGIGYEQYF
few | TRBJ1-2 | TRBV7-8 | TRBD1 | TGTGCCAGCAGCCACCGAGGACAGGGTATCGGTGGCTACACCTTC | CASSHRGQGIGGYTF
NA | TRBJ2-3 | TRBV4-2 | TRBD2 | TGTGCCAGCAGGCGGGGGGGCCAAGGAGATACGCAGTATTTT | CASRRGGQGDTQYF
NA | TRBJ1-1 | TRBV10-3 | TRBD1 | TGTGCCATCAGTGAGTCCTTCTTAATGACAGGGGGGAACACTGAAGCTTTCTTT | CAISESFLMTGGNTEAFF
NA | TRBJ1-2 | TRBV9 | NA | TGTGCCAGCAGCGACCAGGAATACTACACCTTC | CASSDQEYYTF
NA | TRBJ2-7 | TRBV7-2 | NA | TGTGCCAGCAGCTTAGAAGGAGGTTCCTACGAGCAGTACTTC | CASSLEGGSYEQYF
few | TRBJ1-2 | TRBV2 | NA | TGTGCCAGCAGTGAAACGGGTGGCTACACCTTC | CASSETGGYTF
NA | TRBJ2-5 | TRBV28 | TRBD2 | TGTGCCAGCAGTCCTAGCGGCCAAGAGACCCAGTACTTC | CASSPSGQETQYF
once | TRBJ2-3 | TRBV7-3 | TRBD2 | TGTGCCAGCAGCCGGGGGACTAGTCTAGATACGCAGTATTTT | CASSRGTSLDTQYF
NA | TRBJ2-7 | TRBV28 | TRBD1 | TGTGCCAGTACCTCCCCGGGACAGACAACCTACGAGCAGTACTTC | CASTSPGQTTYEQYF
NA | TRBJ1-2 | TRBV6-1 | NA | TGTGCCAGCAGTGGTGTTGGAGGGGCCCTTGGCTACACCTTC | CASSGVGGALGYTF
NA | TRBJ1-2 | TRBV2 | NA | TGTGCCAGCAGTGTCGGGATAAACTATGGCTACACCTTC | CASSVGINYGYTF
NA | TRBJ2-3 | TRBV7-2 | NA | TGTGCCAGCAGACCCATCACAGCAACAGATACGCAGTATTTT | CASRPITATDTQYF
NA | TRBJ2-3 | TRBV28 | NA | TGTGCCAGCAGTCAACTAGAAGGAATTACAGATACGCAGTATTTT | CASSQLEGITDTQYF
NA | TRBJ2-1 | TRBV18 | NA | TGTGCCAGCTCACCAATCCACTCCTCCTACAATGAGCAGTTCTTC | CASSPIHSSYNEQFF
once | TRBJ2-2 | TRBV5-1 | TRBD2 | TGCGCCAGCAGCTCTGGACTAGCGGGGGGGCAGAGCACCGGGGAGCTGTTTTTT | CASSSGLAGGQSTGELFF
NA | TRBJ2-3 | TRBV2 | TRBD1 | TGTGCCAGCAGTTACCAAGGACAGGGGGCTACAGATACGCAGTATTTT | CASSYQGQGATDTQYF
NA | TRBJ2-5 | TRBV27 | NA | TGTGCCAGCAGTCCCTCGGGCTGGGGGCGCACGGAGACCCAGTACTTC | CASSPSGWGRTETQYF
NA | TRBJ1-4 | TRBV28 | NA | TGTGCCAGCAGTTTGCCGGCGGGGGCTGGTGAAAAACTGTTTTTT | CASSLPAGAGEKLFF
NA | TRBJ2-6 | TRBV6-5 | NA | TGTGCCAGCTCGGTCTCTGGGGCCAACGTCCTGACTTTC | CASSVSGANVLTF
NA | TRBJ2-1 | TRBV10-1 | NA | TGCGCCAGCAGCCCCGGAGATGTACCACGTTACTACAATGAGCAGTTCTTC | CASSPGDVPRYYNEQFF
NA | TRBJ1-4 | TRBV29-1 | NA | TGCAGCGTTGCCCCCCAGACAGGAGGTGAAAAACTGTTTTTT | CSVAPQTGGEKLFF
NA | TRBJ1-5 | TRBV19 | TRBD1 | TGTGCCAGTAGCAGAGGGGCCGGGACAGGGGTACGTCAGCCCCAGCATTTT | CASSRGAGTGVRQPQHF
once | TRBJ2-1 | TRBV11-3 | TRBD2 | TGTGCCAGCAGTCCCCGGGGCGGGAGTGTATACAATGAGCAGTTCTTC | CASSPRGGSVYNEQFF
NA | TRBJ1-5 | TRBV5-5 | NA | TGTGCCAGCAGCACACAGCCTTATAGCAATCAGCCCCAGCATTTT | CASSTQPYSNQPQHF
NA | TRBJ1-2 | TRBV19 | TRBD1 | TGTGCCAGTAGCCGTACCGGGACAGGGCTTTATGGCTACACCTTC | CASSRTGTGLYGYTF
NA | TRBJ1-1 | TRBV9 | NA | TGTGCCAGCAGCGTAGTGGGGGCGGGCACTGAAGCTTTCTTT | CASSVVGAGTEAFF
NA | TRBJ2-4 | TRBV5-1 | TRBD2 | TGCGCCAGCAGCCCGGGACTAGCGGGGTTAGCCAAAAACATTCAGTACTTC | CASSPGLAGLAKNIQYF
NA | TRBJ1-2 | TRBV7-9 | NA | TGTGCCAGCAGCCTGTTATCAGGGGTCGACTATGGCTACACCTTC | CASSLLSGVDYGYTF